The entry that follows covers one T cell receptor beta chain sequence. What it recognizes is unknown. PCR used 60 Vbeta primers and 13 Jbeta primers. The table came from immunoSEQ multiplex PCR; TCRdb's copy has only in-frame clones and leaves some out. Its table lists approximately 150,000 clones. Losses at the gene ends were 7 bases for V and 6 bases for J; bases not matched to a gene: 15. Germline V CDR1 and CDR2: MDHEN, SYDVKM. The CDR3 has 16 amino acids. This record belongs to a study of cytomegalovirus exposure and HLA in healthy donors. Whole-study results and caveats: Indistinguishable V segments, including TRBV6-2 and TRBV6-3, were excluded. Most TCRs appeared rarely, but some public TCRs recurred in many donors.

The sequenced sample consisted of PBMCs. The chain uses TRBV28 and TRBJ2-7; 10 nucleotides agree with TRBD2. This clonotype originated in a woman in her forties or fifties in good health and CMV-seronegative. The CDR3 sequence is CASTSSDRLAGPEQYF. As DNA, the CDR3 is TGTGCCAGCACCTCGTCCGATCGACTAGCGGGCCCCGAGCAGTACTTC.